A selection of T cell receptor beta chains follows, all from one sample in a study of blood T cell repertoires in COVID-19. Clones were sequenced by immunoSEQ multiplex PCR, and TCRdb holds only the in-frame ones, with some missing. The sample consists of under 250,000 clones, 82% of them appearing once. What was sequenced was peripheral blood. The receptors derive from a woman between 70 and 85 years old with COVID-19, enrolled during active disease. The CDR3 runs from the conserved cysteine through the conserved F or W. Each record gives: D gene, J gene, clone size, V gene, CDR3 DNA, CDR3 protein. D genes are given only for firm matches. Some rows mark clone size as missing; the rest say once, few, many or name a class of expanded clone.

TRBD2 | TRBJ2-7 | . | TRBV5-1 | TGCGCCAGCAGCCATCTGACTAGCGCCAACGAGCAGTACTTC | CASSHLTSANEQYF
TRBD2 | TRBJ2-3 | . | TRBV7-7 | TGTGCCAGCAGCTTGACTAGCGCCACAGATACGCAGTATTTT | CASSLTSATDTQYF
. | TRBJ2-1 | . | TRBV4-3 | TGCGCCAGCAGCCCCTATTCGTCAACGGGGGAGCAGTTCTTC | CASSPYSSTGEQFF
TRBD1 | TRBJ1-2 | many | TRBV7-9 | TGTGCCAGCAGCTCTGGGACAGGGGATCGCTATGGCTACACCTTC | CASSSGTGDRYGYTF
. | TRBJ1-5 | . | TRBV6-2/TRBV6-3 | TGTGCCAGCAGTTACTCGAACCGGGGGGACGATCAGCCCCAGCATTTT | CASSYSNRGDDQPQHF
TRBD1 | TRBJ1-1 | few | TRBV9 | TGTGCCAGCAGCGATTGGACAGGGGGCAGGAAAACTGAAGCTTTCTTT | CASSDWTGGRKTEAFF
TRBD1 | TRBJ2-7 | . | TRBV30 | TGTGCCTGGAGAGCCGGGACAGGGAAATACGAGCAGTACTTC | CAWRAGTGKYEQYF
TRBD1 | TRBJ2-2 | . | TRBV28 | TGTGCCAGCAGTTTCCCTTCCGGGACAGGTGCCGGGGAGCTGTTTTTT | CASSFPSGTGAGELFF
. | TRBJ2-5 | . | TRBV7-2 | TGTGCCAGCAGCTCCGGTCCAGGAGAGACCCAGTACTTC | CASSSGPGETQYF
TRBD1 | TRBJ2-5 | few | TRBV5-1 | TGCGCCAGCAGCTTGGCGGGACAGGGGGCCTGGGAGACCCAGTACTTC | CASSLAGQGAWETQYF
TRBD2 | TRBJ2-1 | . | TRBV4-3 | TGCGCCAGCAGCCGCCAACTAGCGGGGGTCTACAATGAGCAGTTCTTC | CASSRQLAGVYNEQFF
TRBD1 | TRBJ1-5 | . | TRBV6-2/TRBV6-3 | TGTGCCAGCAGTTACCGGACAGGGGGCACAAATCAGCCCCAGCATTTT | CASSYRTGGTNQPQHF
TRBD2 | TRBJ2-2 | many | TRBV3-1/TRBV3-2 | TGTGCCAGCAGCCGTACCCCGGGGACTAGCGGGCGAAGCACCGGGGAGCTGTTTTTT | CASSRTPGTSGRSTGELFF
TRBD1 | TRBJ1-1 | . | TRBV5-1 | TGCGCCAGCAGCCTACAGGGGTTGGGCACTGAAGCTTTCTTT | CASSLQGLGTEAFF
. | TRBJ2-1 | . | TRBV6-1 | TGTGCCAGCAGTGAAGCTCCAGCGGACTACTCCTACAATGAGCAGTTCTTC | CASSEAPADYSYNEQFF
TRBD1 | TRBJ2-6 | many | TRBV5-1 | TGCGCCAGCAGCATCCGGGACAGGGGTGAGCTTGGGGCCAACGTCCTGACTTTC | CASSIRDRGELGANVLTF
TRBD2 | TRBJ2-3 | . | TRBV24-1 | TGTGCCACCAGTGATGATATACTAGCGGGGGGCCGCACAGATACGCAGTATTTT | CATSDDILAGGRTDTQYF
. | TRBJ1-1 | . | TRBV28 | TGTGCCAGCAGTCAACCGGGAGCTAGAGCTTTCTTT | CASSQPGARAFF
. | TRBJ1-4 | . | TRBV18 | TGTGCCAGCTCACCCACCCAGACAGCCCCTATTAAACTGTTTTTT | CASSPTQTAPIKLFF
. | TRBJ2-5 | . | TRBV21-1 | TGTGCCAGCAGCAAAGGGGACTTTACGAAGACCCAGTACTTC | CASSKGDFTKTQYF
TRBD1 | TRBJ1-2 | few | TRBV11-2 | TGTGCCAGCCAGGGACAGTCGACCTTATCTGGCTACACCTTC | CASQGQSTLSGYTF
. | TRBJ2-2 | . | TRBV14 | TGTGCCAGCAGCTCCCCGTCGGGAGCGGCGATAGGGGAGCTGTTTTTT | CASSSPSGAAIGELFF
. | TRBJ1-5 | . | TRBV10-3 | TGTGCCACAGCCAGGGACACCGTTGTGCCCCAGCATTTT | CATARDTVVPQHF
TRBD2 | TRBJ2-3 | . | TRBV5-4 | TGTGCCAGCAGCCCCCCCCCTAGCGGGAGCACAGATACGCAGTATTTT | CASSPPPSGSTDTQYF
TRBD2 | TRBJ2-7 | . | TRBV27 | TGTGCCAGCAAAAGACTAGCGGGGATTTACGAGCAGTACTTC | CASKRLAGIYEQYF
. | TRBJ2-5 | . | TRBV2 | TGTGCCAGCAGTGAATCCCGGGTCCGGGAGACCCAGTACTTC | CASSESRVRETQYF
. | TRBJ2-1 | once | TRBV24-1 | TGTGCCACCAGTGATTTGTTCCAAACCTCTAAGCAGTTCTTC | CATSDLFQTSKQFF
. | TRBJ2-7 | . | TRBV27 | TGTGCCAGCAGTCTTAACAGGGCCCTTAAAGAAGAGCAGTACTTC | CASSLNRALKEEQYF
. | TRBJ2-7 | . | TRBV7-8 | TGTGCCAGCAGCTTCGGCCCCTCCGGGGAGCAGTACTTC | CASSFGPSGEQYF
. | TRBJ1-3 | . | TRBV5-5 | TGTGCCAGCAGCTTGGAGACAACGGGAAACACCATATATTTT | CASSLETTGNTIYF
. | TRBJ1-5 | . | TRBV18 | TGTGCCAGCTCACCACAAGGCCGCGGTCAGCCCCAGCATTTT | CASSPQGRGQPQHF
. | TRBJ1-1 | . | TRBV6-2/TRBV6-3 | TGTGCCAGCAGTTACGTCGACACCAGACACATGAACACTGAAGCTTTCTTT | CASSYVDTRHMNTEAFF
. | TRBJ2-7 | . | TRBV5-1 | TGCGCCAGCAGCTTGGTGCCCGCGGGGGCCGCATCCTACGAGCAGTACTTC | CASSLVPAGAASYEQYF
TRBD2 | TRBJ2-7 | once | TRBV28 | TGTGCCAGCAGTTCGCCGGGACTAGCGGGCCATTACGAGCAGTACTTC | CASSSPGLAGHYEQYF
TRBD1 | TRBJ1-2 | . | TRBV6-2/TRBV6-3 | TGTGCCAGCAGTCGCGACAGGGGGCGCGTCGATCTTGGCTACACCTTC | CASSRDRGRVDLGYTF
. | TRBJ1-1 | . | TRBV30 | TGTGCCTGGAGCCGGGTTATGAACACTGAAGCTTTCTTT | CAWSRVMNTEAFF
TRBD1 | TRBJ1-4 | . | TRBV25-1 | TGTGCCAGCAGCGTGACAGGGGCAAATGAAAAACTGTTTTTT | CASSVTGANEKLFF
. | TRBJ1-4 | once | TRBV10-3 | TGTGCCATCAGTGAGTCACAGAGGGCGCGGGAAAAACTGTTTTTT | CAISESQRAREKLFF
. | TRBJ2-7 | . | TRBV3-1/TRBV3-2 | TGTGCCAGCAGCCCCGGGACACATCGCCGGTCCTACGAGCAGTACTTC | CASSPGTHRRSYEQYF
. | TRBJ2-7 | . | TRBV7-9 | TGTGCCAGCAGCTACCCCCCCAGGCACGAGCAGTACTTC | CASSYPPRHEQYF
TRBD1 | TRBJ2-7 | . | TRBV5-1 | TGCGCCAGCAGCTGGGGACCCGGACAGGCTGCCCTCGAGCAGTACTTC | CASSWGPGQAALEQYF
TRBD1 | TRBJ2-7 | . | TRBV30 | TGTGCCTGGGAGAGGGACAGGGACGAGCAGTACTTC | CAWERDRDEQYF
TRBD2 | TRBJ2-1 | once | TRBV7-9 | TGTGCCAGCAGCTCGACTAGCGGGAGCTCCTACAATGAGCAGTTCTTC | CASSSTSGSSYNEQFF
. | TRBJ2-7 | . | TRBV6-2/TRBV6-3 | TGTGCCAGCAGTTACGGAGGGGCGATCCCCTACGAGCAGTACTTC | CASSYGGAIPYEQYF
TRBD1 | TRBJ1-5 | . | TRBV28 | TGTGCCAGCAGTTTTGGGTTAGGAGGGGGCAGGCAGCCCCAGCATTTT | CASSFGLGGGRQPQHF
. | TRBJ1-4 | once | TRBV5-1 | TGCGCCAGCAGCTTGGGGGAGCAGTCCCCTGAAAAACTGTTTTTT | CASSLGEQSPEKLFF
. | TRBJ1-6 | . | TRBV28 | TGTGCCAGCAGTAGTCCGACAGGTTGGACATCACCCCTCCACTTT | CASSSPTGWTSPLHF
. | TRBJ1-1 | . | TRBV19 | TGTGCCAGTACTCGTCCCAACGGGGGACTAGGGAACACTGAAGCTTTCTTT | CASTRPNGGLGNTEAFF
. | TRBJ2-5 | . | TRBV9 | TGTGCCAGCAGCGTCAGTGGAGGAGAGACCCAGTACTTC | CASSVSGGETQYF
TRBD1 | TRBJ1-5 | few | TRBV7-2 | TGTGCCAGCAGCGCCCCCGGGACAGCCGATCAGCCCCAGCATTTT | CASSAPGTADQPQHF
. | TRBJ1-2 | . | TRBV6-6 | TGTGCCAGCAGTTACTCGAATTCAGGGGTTCATGGCTACACCTTC | CASSYSNSGVHGYTF
. | TRBJ1-1 | . | TRBV19 | TGTGCCAGTAGTATTAGGTCAGGAGGACGAAACACTGAAGCTTTCTTT | CASSIRSGGRNTEAFF
TRBD1 | TRBJ2-7 | few | TRBV19 | TGTGCCAGTAGTATCCCAGGACAGGGCCTCTACGAGCAGTACTTC | CASSIPGQGLYEQYF